This entry lists 2 T cell receptor beta chains sequenced from one sample in a study of human T cells and chemical hapten exposure (dated by TCRdb to 2020 to 2022). Receptor libraries were prepared by RACE. The run used a NextSeq 500. TCRdb trimmed public reads at Q25 via fastp, called clones via MiXCR and kept in-frame beta chains. Each CDR3 protein appears once, grouped with its most common genes and DNA. The sample records around 160,000 distinct CDR3 sequences, around 13% of which are singletons. Together, the top ten hold less than 2% of the sample. The label giving this sample's time point can be read as: patch test 1, 2 weeks after DPC sensitization. The sample's treatment or condition label, decoded: therapeutic diphenylcyclopropenone sensitization with weekly scalp DPC. Here the sequenced sample was whole blood, taken in connection with sensitization to the hapten diphenylcyclopropenone (DPC). These receptors were taken from a woman in her 30s with alopecia areata. Some clones in this sample may be carry-over from other donors' samples.

V gene TRBV10-3 combines with J gene TRBJ1-6; 7 bases align to TRBD1. This CDR3 has 14 residues. CDR1 is ENHRY and CDR2 is SYGVKD in the germline V gene. V lost 1 base, J lost 10 bases, and 4 bases stayed unmatched. CDR3: CAISEWGTESPLHF. The CDR3 DNA sequence: TGTGCCATCAGTGAGTGGGGGACAGAATCACCCCTCCACTTT.

The rearrangement links TRBV5-1 to TRBJ1-2; 9 nucleotides match TRBD1. The CDR3 spans 15 residues. Trimming at V came to 2 bases and at J to 7 bases, leaving 9 bases not matched to a gene. Germline V lookup: CDR1 SGHRS, CDR2 YFSETQ. The DNA for the CDR3 is TGCGCCAGCAGCTTAACGCCGGGACAGGGACGTGGCTACACCTTC. Residues: CASSLTPGQGRGYTF.